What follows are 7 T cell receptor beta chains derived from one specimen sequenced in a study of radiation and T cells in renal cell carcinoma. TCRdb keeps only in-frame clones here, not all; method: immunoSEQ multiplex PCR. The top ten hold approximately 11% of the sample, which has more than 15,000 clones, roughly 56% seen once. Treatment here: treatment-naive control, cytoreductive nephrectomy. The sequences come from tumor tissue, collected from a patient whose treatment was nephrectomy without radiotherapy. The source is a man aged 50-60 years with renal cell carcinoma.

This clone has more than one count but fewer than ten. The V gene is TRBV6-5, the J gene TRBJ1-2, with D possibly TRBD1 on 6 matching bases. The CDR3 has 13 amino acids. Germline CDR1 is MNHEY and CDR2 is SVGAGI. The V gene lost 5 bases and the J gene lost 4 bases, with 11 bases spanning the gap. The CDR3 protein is CASSPDRTYGYTF. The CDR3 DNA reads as TGTGCCAGCAGTCCCGACAGGACCTATGGCTACACCTTC.

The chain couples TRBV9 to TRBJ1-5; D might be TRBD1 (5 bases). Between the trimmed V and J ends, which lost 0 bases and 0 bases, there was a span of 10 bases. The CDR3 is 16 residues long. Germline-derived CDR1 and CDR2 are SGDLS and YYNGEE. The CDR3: CASSVEYRCSNQPQHF. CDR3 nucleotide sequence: TGTGCCAGCAGCGTAGAGTACAGGTGTAGCAATCAGCCCCAGCATTTT.

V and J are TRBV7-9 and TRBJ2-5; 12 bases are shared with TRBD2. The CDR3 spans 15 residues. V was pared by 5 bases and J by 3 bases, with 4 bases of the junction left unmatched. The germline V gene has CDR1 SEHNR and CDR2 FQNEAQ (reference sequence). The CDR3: CASSPRLAGEETQYF. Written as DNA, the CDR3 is TGTGCCAGCAGCCCCAGACTAGCGGGAGAAGAGACCCAGTACTTC. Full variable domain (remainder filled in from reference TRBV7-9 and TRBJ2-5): DTGVSQNPRHKITKRGQNVTFRCDPISEHNRLYWYRQTLGQGPEFLTYFQNEAQLEKSRLLSDRFSAERPKGSFSTLEIQRTEQGDSAMYLCASSPRLAGEETQYFGPGTRLLVL.

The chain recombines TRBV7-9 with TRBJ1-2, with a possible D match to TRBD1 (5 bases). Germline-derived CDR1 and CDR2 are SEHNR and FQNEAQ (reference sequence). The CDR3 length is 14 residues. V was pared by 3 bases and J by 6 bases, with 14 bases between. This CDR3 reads CASSLQGAIHGYTF. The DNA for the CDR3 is TGTGCCAGCAGCTTGCAGGGTGCGATACATGGCTACACCTTC.

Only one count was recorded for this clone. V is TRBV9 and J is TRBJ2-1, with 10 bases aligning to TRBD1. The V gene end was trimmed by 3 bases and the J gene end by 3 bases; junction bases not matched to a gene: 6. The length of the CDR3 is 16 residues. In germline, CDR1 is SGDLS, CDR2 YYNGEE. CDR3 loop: CASSGRTGGDYNEQFF. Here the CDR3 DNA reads TGTGCCAGCAGCGGGAGGACAGGGGGAGACTACAATGAGCAGTTCTTC.

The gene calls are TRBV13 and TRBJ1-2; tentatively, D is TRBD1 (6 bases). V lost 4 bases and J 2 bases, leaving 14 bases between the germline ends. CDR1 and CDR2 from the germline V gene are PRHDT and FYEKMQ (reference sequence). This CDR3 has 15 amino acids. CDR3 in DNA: TGTGCCAGCAGCTGGGGAGGGGGAGCCAACTATGGCTACACCTTC. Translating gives CASSWGGGANYGYTF.

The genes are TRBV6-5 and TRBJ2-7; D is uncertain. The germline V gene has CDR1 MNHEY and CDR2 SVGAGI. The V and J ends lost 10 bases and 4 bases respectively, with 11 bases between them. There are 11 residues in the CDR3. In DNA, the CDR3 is TGTGCCACCGCGGTGGGTTACGAGCAGTACTTC. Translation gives CATAVGYEQYF.